These 9 T cell receptor beta chains were all obtained from the same sample, sequenced in a study of blood T cells in healthy people across ages (dated by TCRdb to between 2015 and 2017). The library was obtained by 5' RACE. Sequenced on an Illumina HiSeq 2500. The second PCR ran for about 7 to 11 cycles and used a J-beta primer mix along with a sample-barcoded 5' primer. TCRdb reprocessing: public reads trimmed at Q25 with fastp, clones called with MiXCR, in-frame beta chains kept. Under each unique CDR3 protein, matching rows form one entry showing the most common genes and DNA. Across this sample there are hundreds of thousands of distinct CDR3 sequences, with 44% seen only once. Approximately 20% of the sample goes to the ten largest clones. The specimen sequenced was blood. These receptors originate from a man aged 60 to 75 in good health.

Ten or more counts support this clonotype. The chain employs TRBV29-1 and TRBJ1-2, with D possibly TRBD1 on 5 matching bases. Trimming removed 2 bases from V and 7 bases from J, with 14 bases in between. Germline-derived CDR1 and CDR2 are SQVTM and ANQGSEA. The CDR3 contains 13 residues. CDR3 loop: CSVESGPWSGYTF. CDR3 nucleotides: TGCAGCGTTGAATCGGGACCCTGGAGTGGCTACACCTTC.

The genes are TRBV18 and TRBJ2-7, with a possible D match to TRBD1 (6 bases). Trimming shortened V by 2 bases and J by 3 bases, and 17 bases separated the two germline ends. The CDR3 totals 16 residues. Germline V gene sequence: CDR1 KGHSH, CDR2 LQKENI. CDR3 DNA: TGTGCCAGCTCACCAGTCTCATTACAGGGCGGCTACGAGCAGTACTTC. This translates into CASSPVSLQGGYEQYF.

This chain connects TRBV4-2 to TRBJ2-3; D not resolved. Per the germline V gene, CDR1 is LGHNA and CDR2 is YNFKEQ. The V and J ends lost 0 bases and 4 bases respectively, with 8 bases between them. CDR3 length: 14 amino acids. CDR3 region: CASSQESNADTQYF. The CDR3 region has the DNA TGTGCCAGCAGCCAAGAGTCTAACGCAGATACGCAGTATTTT.

The gene calls are TRBV12-3 or TRBV12-4 and TRBJ2-3; tentative D call: TRBD2 (6 bases). The CDR3 loop spans 14 amino acids. Trimming left V 3 bases short and J 5 bases short, with 12 bases between. CDR3 in DNA: TGTGCCAGCAGTTTCGGAGGGAGAGGAGATACGCAGTATTTT. Translation gives CASSFGGRGDTQYF.

The chain links TRBV24-1 to TRBJ2-7; D unclear. The CDR3 has 13 residues. The V and J ends lost 3 bases and 2 bases respectively, with 7 bases between them. Looked up from germline, CDR1 is KGHDR and CDR2 is SFDVKD. Here the CDR3 reads CATSDGVTYEQYF. CDR3 nucleotide sequence: TGTGCCACCAGTGATGGTGTAACCTACGAGCAGTACTTC.

V is TRBV5-5 and J is TRBJ1-4, with D possibly matching TRBD1 (5 bases). V was shortened by 2 bases and J by 0 bases, with 8 bases between the two germline ends. The CDR3 is made up of 15 amino acids. CDR1 and CDR2 (germline): SGHKS, YYEKEE (reference sequence). CDR3 residues: CASSFIGATNEKLFF. In DNA form, the CDR3 reads TGTGCCAGCAGCTTTATAGGGGCAACTAATGAAAAACTGTTTTTT.

In regard to this clonotype: The junction departs from the called germline gene at one end, perhaps through a read error. The chain has TRBV20-1 and TRBJ2-1; 9 bases map to TRBD2. This CDR3 contains 16 residues. The germline V gene has CDR1 DFQATT and CDR2 SNEGSKA (reference sequence). Here the CDR3 reads CGARGAGGGYYNEQFF. As DNA, the CDR3 is TGCGGTGCTAGAGGAGCGGGGGGAGGATACTACAATGAGCAGTTCTTC.

This clonotype was counted a few times. One base away lies a much larger clone, so this may be a sequencing read error. This sequence joins TRBV6-2 or TRBV6-3 and TRBJ2-7; TRBD1 matches 7 bases. This CDR3 is 14 amino acids long. CDR1 and CDR2 from the germline V gene are MNHEY and SVGEGT. V lost 5 bases, J lost 7 bases, and 11 bases stayed unmatched. CDR3 nucleotide sequence: TGTGCCAGCAGTGACGGGACAGCCTCCGGAGAGCAGTACTTC. Protein product: CASSDGTASGEQYF.

V is TRBV24-1 and J is TRBJ2-1, with 10 bases matching TRBD1. The CDR3 covers 18 residues. V dropped 8 bases and J dropped 1; count of bases not matched to a gene: 13. The germline CDR1 and CDR2 sequences are KGHDR and SFDVKD. CDR3 residues: CATIPGQGPSSSYNEQFF. The CDR3 DNA follows: TGTGCCACCATCCCGGGACAGGGGCCCTCTTCTTCCTACAATGAGCAGTTCTTC.